This record concerns one T cell receptor (beta chain) sequence. Authors' methods: Amplification from reference gene primers served as the basis for estimated nucleated cell counts. Generated by immunoSEQ multiplex PCR, the TCRdb table keeps only in-frame clones and is missing some. V and J calls and clone size are as listed in that table; D and trimming were resolved from the DNA. The sample lists fewer than 250,000 clones, 70% to 85% occurring once. The sample is drawn from a study of blood T cell repertoires in COVID-19. About the research overall: The origin of the acute and convalescent COVID-19 samples was the United States, Italy and Spain. Sample material is recorded as cDNA or gDNA derived from T cells, B-cell-depleted T cells, or PBMCs.

This CDR3 contains 15 residues. Germline lookup yields CDR1 SGHVS and CDR2 FNYEAQ. V dropped 1 base and J dropped 5; count of bases not matched to a gene: 4. This sequence joins TRBV7-6 and TRBJ2-1; 8 positions match TRBD2. The clonotype originates from a woman older than 75 with acute or convalescent COVID-19. Sequences were obtained from peripheral blood. CDR3 nucleotides: TGTGCCAGCAGCTTAGTACGGGGGGGAGACAATGAGCAGTTCTTC. Amino acids: CASSLVRGGDNEQFF. Using reference TRBV7-6 and TRBJ2-1 for the parts outside the CDR3, the full variable domain is GAGVSQSPRYKVTKRGQDVALRCDPISGHVSLYWYRQALGQGPEFLTYFNYEAQQDKSGLPNDRFSAERPEGSISTLTIQRTEQRDSAMYRCASSLVRGGDNEQFFGPGTRLTVL.